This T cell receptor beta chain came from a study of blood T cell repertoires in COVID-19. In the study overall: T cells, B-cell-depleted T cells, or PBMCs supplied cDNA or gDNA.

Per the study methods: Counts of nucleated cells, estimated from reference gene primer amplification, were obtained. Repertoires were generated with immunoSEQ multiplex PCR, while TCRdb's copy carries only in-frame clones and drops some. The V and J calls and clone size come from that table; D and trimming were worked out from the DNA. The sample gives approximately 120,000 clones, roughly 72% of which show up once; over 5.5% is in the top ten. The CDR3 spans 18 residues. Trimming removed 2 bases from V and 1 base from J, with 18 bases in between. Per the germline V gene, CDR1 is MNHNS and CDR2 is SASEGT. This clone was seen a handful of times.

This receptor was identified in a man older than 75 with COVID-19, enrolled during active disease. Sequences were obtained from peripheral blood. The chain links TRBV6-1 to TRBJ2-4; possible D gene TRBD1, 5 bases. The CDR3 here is CASSEWGPATTAKNIQYF. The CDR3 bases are TGTGCCAGCAGTGAATGGGGCCCCGCCACGACGGCCAAAAACATTCAGTACTTC.